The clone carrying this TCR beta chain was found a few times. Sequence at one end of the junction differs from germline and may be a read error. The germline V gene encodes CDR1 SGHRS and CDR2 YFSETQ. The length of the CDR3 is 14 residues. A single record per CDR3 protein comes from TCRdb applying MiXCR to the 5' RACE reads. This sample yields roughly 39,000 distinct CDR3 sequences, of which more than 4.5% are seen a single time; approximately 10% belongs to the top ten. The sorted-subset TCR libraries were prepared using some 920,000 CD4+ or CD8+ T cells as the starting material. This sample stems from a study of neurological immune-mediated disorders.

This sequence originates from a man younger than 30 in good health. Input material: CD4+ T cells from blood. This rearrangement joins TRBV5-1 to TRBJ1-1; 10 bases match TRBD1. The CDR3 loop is CASSSGQGVTEDFF. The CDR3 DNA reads TGCGCCAGCAGCTCCGGACAGGGGGTCACTGAAGATTTCTTC.